The 18 T cell receptor beta chains below were found in one sample sequenced in a study of OX40 agonist ivuxolimab in advanced cancers. Libraries were prepared through the immunoSEQ multiplex PCR assay. This is the immuneACCESS table as TCRdb keeps it, with only in-frame sequences that have V and J called. A part of the clones is gone; compared with another copy, unresolved V genes explain less than half, and the rest is unexplained. The sample contains tens of thousands of clones, nearly 85% of them found a single time. The biggest ten clones account for under 8.5% of the sample. The specimen was CD4+ or CD8+ T cells sorted from blood, collected in a trial of the OX40 agonist ivuxolimab. All receptors come from an adult with an advanced solid tumor such as melanoma, head and neck, liver or kidney cancer.

The chain couples TRBV19 to TRBJ1-5, with D maybe TRBD1 (6 bases). Trimming removed 6 bases from V and 0 bases from J, with 21 bases in between. CDR3 length: 18 residues. Germline V gene lookup returns CDR1 LNHDA and CDR2 SQIVND (reference sequence). The DNA of the CDR3 is TGTGCCAGTAGGCTTCGCGGGGGCGCGATGTATAGCAATCAGCCCCAGCATTTT. Its translation: CASRLRGGAMYSNQPQHF.

CDR3 in amino acids: CASSPRSLGSYNEQFF. Here the CDR3 DNA reads TGTGCCAGCAGTCCCCGCTCGCTCGGCTCCTACAATGAGCAGTTCTTC. The chain links TRBV27 to TRBJ2-1; no definite D call. The CDR3 is made up of 16 amino acids. Germline V gene data show CDR1 as MNHEY and CDR2 as SMNVEV (reference sequence). Trimming took off 5 bases at V and 0 bases at J, with 14 bases between the two ends.

Details on this clone: Distinct nucleotide sequences in the sample also encode this CDR3. The chain joins TRBV27 to TRBJ1-6; D gene unclear. CDR3 length: 12 residues. From germline, CDR1 is MNHEY and CDR2 SMNVEV (reference sequence). V lost 3 bases and J lost 7, with 4 bases in between. This chain's CDR3 is CASSFLNSPLHF. Written as DNA, the CDR3 is TGTGCCAGCAGTTTTCTCAATTCACCCCTCCACTTT.

The V call is TRBV9, the J call TRBJ2-5; tentatively, D is TRBD1 or TRBD2 (5 bases each). The tail of the sequence fits TRBJ2-7 better, so the J call may be wrong. The CDR3 is 15 residues long. Germline V gene lookup returns CDR1 SGDLS and CDR2 YYNGEE. The CDR3 reads CASSVDGGVSYEQYF. CDR3 nucleotide sequence: TGTGCCAGCAGCGTAGATGGGGGAGTGAGCTACGAGCAGTACTTC.

The chain recombines TRBV6-6 with TRBJ2-7, with 10 nucleotides matching TRBD1. The CDR3 length is 15 residues. From germline, CDR1 is MNHNY and CDR2 SVGAGI (reference sequence). The junction had 6 bases not matched to a gene; V was cut back by 5 bases and J by 2 bases. The CDR3 is CASSPRQGAAYEQYF. The CDR3 nucleotides are TGTGCCAGCAGTCCTAGACAGGGGGCGGCCTACGAGCAGTACTTC.

J is TRBJ2-7 and V is TRBV28; 9 bases agree with TRBD1. V gave up 5 bases and J gave up 6 bases; unmatched junction bases: 8. This CDR3 comprises 14 residues. CDR1 is MDHEN and CDR2 is SYDVKM in the germline V gene. The CDR3 DNA reads as TGTGCCAGCAGTACCGGGACAGGGATTTTCGAGCAGTACTTC. Protein product: CASSTGTGIFEQYF. The whole variable domain, remainder taken from reference TRBV28 and TRBJ2-7, is DVKVTQSSRYLVKRTGEKVFLECVQDMDHENMFWYRQDPGLGLRLIYFSYDVKMKEKGDIPEGYSVSREKKERFSLILESASTNQTSMYLCASSTGTGIFEQYFGPGTRLTVT.

The chain recombines TRBV7-2 with TRBJ1-5; D unresolved. With 2 bases removed from V and 5 bases from J, the gap between germline ends came to 7 bases. This CDR3 is 13 amino acids long. CDR1 SGHTA and CDR2 FQGNSA come from the germline V gene. Here the CDR3 reads CASSLRMDQPQHF. For the CDR3, the DNA is TGTGCCAGCAGCTTAAGGATGGATCAGCCCCAGCATTTT.

The gene calls are TRBV9 and TRBJ1-2; D gene ambiguous. CDR3 length: 14 residues. CDR1 and CDR2 (germline): SGDLS, YYNGEE. Trimming shortened V by 4 bases and J by 7 bases, and 17 bases separated the two germline ends. The CDR3 nucleotides read TGTGCCAGCAGCCCCCATAGGCTGACGGTTGGCTACACCTTC. Amino acid sequence: CASSPHRLTVGYTF.

This clone was counted only a few times. The rearrangement uses TRBV11-3 and TRBJ2-1; 11 positions agree with TRBD1. The ends lost 5 bases at V and 8 bases at J; junction bases unmatched: 11. CDR1 SGHNT and CDR2 YENEEA come from the germline V gene. This CDR3 has 16 amino acids. This CDR3 reads CASSRRTGGFIDEQFF. As DNA, the CDR3 is TGTGCCAGCAGCCGCCGGACAGGGGGCTTTATCGATGAGCAGTTCTTC.

The V call is TRBV2, the J call TRBJ2-3; D remains ambiguous. V dropped 4 bases and J dropped 0 bases, with 14 bases sitting between them. The CDR3 sequence is 16 residues long. Germline CDR1 is SNHLY and CDR2 is FYNNEI. The CDR3 here is CASSVWRLSSTDTQYF. CDR3 bases: TGTGCCAGCAGTGTGTGGCGGCTATCTAGCACAGATACGCAGTATTTT. Based on the CDR3 plus reference TRBV2 and TRBJ2-3, the full variable domain is EPEVTQTPSHQVTQMGQEVILRCVPISNHLYFYWYRQILGQKVEFLVSFYNNEISEKSEIFDDQFSVERPDGSNFTLKIRSTKLEDSAMYFCASSVWRLSSTDTQYFGPGTRLTVL.

V usage is TRBV19 and J usage is TRBJ2-7; unclear D gene. Germline CDR1 reads LNHDA; CDR2 reads SQIVND (reference sequence). The CDR3 runs to 14 residues. V gave up 3 bases and J gave up 0 bases, with 9 bases separating them. The DNA for the CDR3 is TGTGCCAGTAGTATTAGACATGACTCCTACGAGCAGTACTTC. This codes for CASSIRHDSYEQYF.

This clone has a single count. The chain combines TRBV29-1 with TRBJ2-1; D might be TRBD1 or TRBD2, each matching 5 bases. Between the trimmed V and J ends, which lost 7 bases and 6 bases, there was a span of 7 bases. The CDR3 totals 10 residues. Germline-derived CDR1 and CDR2 are SQVTM and ANQGSEA. This CDR3 reads CSAGGNEQFF. In DNA, the CDR3 is TGCAGCGCTGGGGGCAATGAGCAGTTCTTC.

The genes are TRBV7-9 and TRBJ2-1; 9 bases line up with TRBD1. The CDR3 runs 15 residues. Germline V gives CDR1 SEHNR, CDR2 FQNEAQ (reference sequence). J lost 1 base, V lost 5 bases, and 3 bases had no gene match. The CDR3 DNA reads TGTGCCAGCAGCCCGGGACAGGGATCCTACAATGAGCAGTTCTTC. Its translation: CASSPGQGSYNEQFF.

The chain uses TRBV18 and TRBJ2-7; 8 bases agree with TRBD1. V lost 3 bases and J lost 0; bases outside the gene matches: 7. Germline lookup yields CDR1 KGHSH and CDR2 LQKENI. The CDR3 extends over 16 amino acids. The DNA for the CDR3 is TGTGCCAGCTCACCCGGGGCGGGACAGGTCTCCTACGAGCAGTACTTC. This sequence encodes CASSPGAGQVSYEQYF.

This clone occurred once. CDR3 amino acids: CASSEGAGGPDTQYF. The CDR3 DNA follows: TGTGCCAGCAGTGAAGGAGCGGGGGGGCCGGATACGCAGTATTTT. This rearrangement joins TRBV6-4 to TRBJ2-3; the match to TRBD2 covers 10 bases. Germline lookup yields CDR1 MRHNA and CDR2 SNTAGT. The ends lost 3 bases at V and 6 bases at J; junction bases unmatched: 6. This CDR3 comprises 15 residues.

The chain links TRBV27 to TRBJ1-1, with 10 nucleotides matching TRBD1. J was trimmed by 4 bases and V by 5 bases; bases with no gene match: 7. This CDR3 is 15 amino acids long. Germline lookup yields CDR1 MNHEY and CDR2 SMNVEV (reference sequence). The CDR3 DNA reads TGTGCCAGCAGTCGTGCCGGGACAGGGGCCACTGAAGCTTTCTTT. The encoded protein is CASSRAGTGATEAFF.

CDR3: CASSPSSGSYSGANVLTF. In DNA, the CDR3 is TGTGCCAGCAGTCCCAGCAGCGGATCCTACTCTGGGGCCAACGTCCTGACTTTC. J is TRBJ2-6 and V is TRBV7-2, with D possibly matching TRBD2 (5 bases). Germline V CDR1 and CDR2: SGHTA, FQGNSA. Trimming shortened V by 6 bases and J by 0 bases, and 18 bases separated the two germline ends. CDR3 size: 18 residues. The whole variable domain, remainder taken from reference TRBV7-2 and TRBJ2-6, is GAGVSQSPSNKVTEKGKDVELRCDPISGHTALYWYRQSLGQGLEFLIYFQGNSAPDKSGLPSDRFSAERTGGSVSTLTIQRTQQEDSAVYLCASSPSSGSYSGANVLTFGAGSRLTVL.

V usage is TRBV5-5 and J usage is TRBJ1-3; D gene ambiguous. Germline assignment: CDR1 SGHKS and CDR2 YYEKEE (reference sequence). The CDR3 totals 16 residues. Trimming took off 0 bases at V and 0 bases at J, with 10 bases between the two ends. CDR3 loop: CASSLGLRSSGNTIYF. DNA for the CDR3: TGTGCCAGCAGCTTGGGTTTAAGAAGCTCTGGAAACACCATATATTTT.